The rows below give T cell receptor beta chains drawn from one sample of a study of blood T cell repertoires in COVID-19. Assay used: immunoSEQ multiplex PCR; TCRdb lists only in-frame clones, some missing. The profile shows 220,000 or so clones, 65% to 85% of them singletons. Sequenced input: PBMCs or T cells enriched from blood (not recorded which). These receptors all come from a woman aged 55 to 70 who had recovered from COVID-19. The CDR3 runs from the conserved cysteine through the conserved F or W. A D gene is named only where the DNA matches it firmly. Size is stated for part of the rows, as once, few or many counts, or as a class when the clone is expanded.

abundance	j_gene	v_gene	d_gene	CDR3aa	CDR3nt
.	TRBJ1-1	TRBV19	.	CASSTLKGTEAFF	TGTGCCAGTAGTACTCTGAAGGGGACTGAAGCTTTCTTT
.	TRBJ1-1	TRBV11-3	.	CASSLGTVPLDDTEAFF	TGTGCCAGCAGCTTAGGGACAGTTCCCTTAGATGACACTGAAGCTTTCTTT
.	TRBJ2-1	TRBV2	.	CASSEGVAGGPYNEQFF	TGTGCCAGCAGTGAAGGGGTTGCAGGGGGGCCCTACAATGAGCAGTTCTTC
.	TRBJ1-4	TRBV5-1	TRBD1	CASSLDRGFEKLFF	TGCGCCAGCAGCTTGGACAGGGGGTTTGAAAAACTGTTTTTT
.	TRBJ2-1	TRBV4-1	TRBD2	CASSQAVQAGGPYEQFF	TGCGCCAGCAGCCAAGCGGTTCAAGCGGGGGGGCCCTATGAGCAGTTCTTC
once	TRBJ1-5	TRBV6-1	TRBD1	CASSVTLWTGGEQPQHF	TGTGCCAGCAGTGTAACTCTCTGGACAGGGGGCGAACAGCCCCAGCATTTT
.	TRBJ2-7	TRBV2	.	CASSYGSQGNEQYF	TGTGCCAGCAGTTACGGGAGTCAGGGCAACGAGCAGTACTTC
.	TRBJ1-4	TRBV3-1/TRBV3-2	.	CASSQAGDNLYEKLFF	TGTGCCAGCAGCCAAGCTGGGGACAACTTATATGAAAAACTGTTTTTT
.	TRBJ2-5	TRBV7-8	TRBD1	CASSLAWDRGSSWLPETQYF	TGTGCCAGCAGCTTAGCGTGGGACAGGGGGTCCTCTTGGCTACCAGAGACCCAGTACTTC
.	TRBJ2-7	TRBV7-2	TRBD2	CASRNEVAGLSYEQYF	TGTGCCAGCCGAAACGAAGTAGCGGGGCTCTCCTACGAGCAGTACTTC
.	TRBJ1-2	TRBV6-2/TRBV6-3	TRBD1	CASSSSTGGYGYTF	TGTGCCAGCAGTTCAAGTACAGGGGGCTATGGCTACACCTTC
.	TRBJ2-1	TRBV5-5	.	CASSPRVGVGEQFF	TGTGCCAGCAGCCCTAGGGTAGGGGTGGGTGAGCAGTTCTTC
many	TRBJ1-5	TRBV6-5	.	CASSDSSNQPQHF	TGTGCCAGCAGCGACAGTAGCAATCAGCCCCAGCATTTT
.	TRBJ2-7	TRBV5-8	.	CASSLGSSYEQYF	TGTGCCAGCAGCTTGGGTAGCTCCTACGAGCAGTACTTC
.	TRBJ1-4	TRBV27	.	CASSRRENEKLFF	TGTGCCAGCAGTCGAAGGGAGAATGAAAAACTGTTTTTT
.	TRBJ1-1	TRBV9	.	CASSVGGTGNTEAFF	TGTGCCAGCAGCGTAGGAGGAACAGGGAACACTGAAGCTTTCTTT
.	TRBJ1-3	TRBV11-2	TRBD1	CASSSRDRRNSAGNTIYF	TGTGCCAGCAGCTCTCGGGACAGACGAAACTCGGCCGGAAACACCATATATTTT
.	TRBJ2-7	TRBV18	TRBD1	CASSNRGTGFYEQYF	TGTGCCAGCTCAAATCGTGGGACAGGGTTCTACGAGCAGTACTTC
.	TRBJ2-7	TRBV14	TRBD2	CASSRRTSGGYEQYF	TGTGCCAGCAGCCGGCGGACTAGCGGGGGTTACGAGCAGTACTTC
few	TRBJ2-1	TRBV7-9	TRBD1	CASSAGQGAWNEQFF	TGTGCCAGCAGTGCGGGACAGGGGGCATGGAATGAGCAGTTCTTC
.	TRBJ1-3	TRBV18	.	CASSPIPNRVGSGNTIYF	TGTGCCAGCTCACCAATCCCCAACAGGGTAGGATCTGGAAACACCATATATTTT
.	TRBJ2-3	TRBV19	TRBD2	CASRPLAGGPTDTQYF	TGTGCCAGTAGGCCCCTAGCGGGAGGGCCCACAGATACGCAGTATTTT
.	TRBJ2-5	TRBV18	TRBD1	CASSSLGTGRSETQYF	TGTGCCAGCTCGTCCCTAGGGACAGGGAGGTCAGAGACCCAGTACTTC
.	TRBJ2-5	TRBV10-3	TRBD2	CAISAGTSGGAETQYF	TGTGCCATCAGTGCCGGGACTAGCGGGGGGGCGGAGACCCAGTACTTC
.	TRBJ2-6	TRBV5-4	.	CASSAGSKAVATGANVLTF	TGTGCCAGCAGCGCGGGGAGCAAAGCTGTTGCTACTGGGGCCAACGTCCTGACTTTC
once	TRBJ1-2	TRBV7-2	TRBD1	CASSLWWTGDGYTF	TGTGCCAGCAGCTTGTGGTGGACAGGGGACGGCTACACCTTC
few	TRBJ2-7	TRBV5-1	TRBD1	CASSLEYRTGYEQYF	TGCGCCAGCAGCTTGGAGTACAGGACAGGCTACGAGCAGTACTTC
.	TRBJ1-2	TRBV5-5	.	CASSSSGIQRGYTF	TGTGCCAGCAGTTCCTCCGGGATCCAAAGGGGCTACACCTTC
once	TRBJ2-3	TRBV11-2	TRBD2	CASSPMTSGTDTQYF	TGTGCCAGCAGCCCGATGACTAGCGGCACAGATACGCAGTATTTT
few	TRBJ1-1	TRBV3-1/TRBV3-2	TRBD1	CASSQGDRVLTEAFF	TGTGCCAGCAGCCAAGGCGACAGGGTTCTGACTGAAGCTTTCTTT
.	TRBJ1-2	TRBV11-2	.	CASSLTFRGGDGYTF	TGTGCCAGCAGCTTAACCTTTCGAGGCGGGGACGGCTACACCTTC
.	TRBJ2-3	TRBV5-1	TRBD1	CASSLGDRGRDTQYF	TGCGCCAGCAGCTTGGGGGACAGGGGACGGGATACGCAGTATTTT
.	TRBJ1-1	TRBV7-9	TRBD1	CASKEFGQGNTEAFF	TGTGCCAGCAAAGAATTCGGACAGGGAAACACTGAAGCTTTCTTT
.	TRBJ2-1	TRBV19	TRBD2	CASSIIILAGVREQFF	TGTGCCAGTAGTATTATAATATTGGCGGGGGTAAGGGAGCAGTTCTTC
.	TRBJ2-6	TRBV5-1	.	CASSQQGSGANVLTF	TGCGCCAGCAGCCAACAGGGCTCTGGGGCCAACGTCCTGACTTTC
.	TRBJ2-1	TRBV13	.	CASSLVPSDYNEQFF	TGTGCCAGCAGCTTAGTGCCTAGCGATTACAATGAGCAGTTCTTC
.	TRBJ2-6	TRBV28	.	CASSFPGGAGANVLTF	TGTGCCAGCAGTTTCCCGGGCGGGGCTGGGGCCAACGTCCTGACTTTC
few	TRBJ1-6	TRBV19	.	CASSIGGRINNSPLHF	TGTGCCAGTAGTATCGGGGGGCGCATCAATAATTCACCCCTCCACTTT
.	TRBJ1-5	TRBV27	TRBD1	CASSTILHWDRGLVQPQHF	TGTGCCAGCAGTACTATTCTTCACTGGGACAGGGGGCTGGTACAGCCCCAGCATTTT
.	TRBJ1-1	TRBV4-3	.	CASSQVLRVTEAFF	TGCGCCAGCAGCCAGGTTCTGCGTGTAACTGAAGCTTTCTTT